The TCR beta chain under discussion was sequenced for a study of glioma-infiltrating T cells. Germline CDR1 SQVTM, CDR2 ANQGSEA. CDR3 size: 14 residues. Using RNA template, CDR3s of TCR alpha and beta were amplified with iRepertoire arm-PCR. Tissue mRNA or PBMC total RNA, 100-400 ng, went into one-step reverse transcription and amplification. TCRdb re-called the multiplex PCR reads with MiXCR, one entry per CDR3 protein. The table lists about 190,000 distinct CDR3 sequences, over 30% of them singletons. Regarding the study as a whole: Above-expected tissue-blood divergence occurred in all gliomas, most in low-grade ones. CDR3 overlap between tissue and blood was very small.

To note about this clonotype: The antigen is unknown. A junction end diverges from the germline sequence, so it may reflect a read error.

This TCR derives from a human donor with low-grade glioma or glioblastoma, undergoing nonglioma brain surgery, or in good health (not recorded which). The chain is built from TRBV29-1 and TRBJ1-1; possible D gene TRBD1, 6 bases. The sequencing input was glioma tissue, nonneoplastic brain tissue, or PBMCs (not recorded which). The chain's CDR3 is CSVGHGGGNTEASF. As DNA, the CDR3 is TGCAGCGTTGGGCACGGAGGGGGAAACACTGAAGCTTCCTTT.